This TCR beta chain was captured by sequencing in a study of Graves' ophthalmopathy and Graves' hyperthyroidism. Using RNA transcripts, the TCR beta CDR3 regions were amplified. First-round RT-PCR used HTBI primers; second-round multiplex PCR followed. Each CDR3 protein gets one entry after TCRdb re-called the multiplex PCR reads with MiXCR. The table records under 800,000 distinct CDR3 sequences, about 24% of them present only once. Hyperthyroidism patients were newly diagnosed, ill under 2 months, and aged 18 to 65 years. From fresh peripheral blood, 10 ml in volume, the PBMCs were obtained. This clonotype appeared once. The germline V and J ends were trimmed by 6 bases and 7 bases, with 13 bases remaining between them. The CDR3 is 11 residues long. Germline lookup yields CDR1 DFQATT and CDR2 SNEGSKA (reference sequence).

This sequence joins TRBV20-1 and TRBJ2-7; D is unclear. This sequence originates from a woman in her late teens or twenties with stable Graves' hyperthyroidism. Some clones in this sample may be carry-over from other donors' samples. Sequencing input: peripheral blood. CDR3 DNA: TGCAGTGCCGCCGGCCGGTGGGAGCAGTACTTC. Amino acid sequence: CSAAGRWEQYF.